What follows describes a single T cell receptor (beta chain). Via MiXCR, TCRdb re-called the 5' RACE reads, giving one row per CDR3 protein. The sample shows around 340,000 distinct CDR3 sequences, roughly an eighth of them seen only once. The sample belongs to a study of T cells after yellow fever vaccination. At the level of the study: The fractions with low cell numbers were processed using SMART-Seq v4 Ultra Low Input.

The clonotype was recovered from a man younger than 35 who received the YFV17D yellow fever vaccine. Source: CD4+ T cells sorted from PBMCs, taken 15 days after the yellow fever booster vaccination.

CDR3 loop: CASQQGRGQLEQFF. The CDR3 DNA follows: TGTGCCAGCCAACAGGGTAGGGGGCAATTGGAGCAGTTCTTC. The chain combines TRBV19 with TRBJ2-1; 7 bases line up with TRBD1. CDR3 size: 14 residues. Germline trimming cut 9 bases from V and 10 bases from J; bases unmatched to any gene: 15. CDR1 is LNHDA, CDR2 SQIVND, per germline (reference sequence).